This paragraph covers one TCR beta chain sequence. Trimming took off 6 bases at V and 0 bases at J, with 11 bases between the two ends. CDR3 length: 14 residues. Germline CDR1 MNHEY, CDR2 SMNVEV (reference sequence). The data originate from a study of blood T cell repertoires in COVID-19. Clones were read by immunoSEQ multiplex PCR, and TCRdb kept only the in-frame ones, dropping some. The sample lists about 330,000 clones, around 87% occurring once. Sequenced: peripheral blood. The chain has TRBV27 and TRBJ1-1; possible D gene TRBD1, 6 bases. This sequence was found in a woman between 45 and 65 years old with active or convalescent COVID-19. CDR3 coding DNA: TGTGCCAGCAGCCCCAGGGGAATGAACACTGAAGCTTTCTTT. Residues: CASSPRGMNTEAFF.